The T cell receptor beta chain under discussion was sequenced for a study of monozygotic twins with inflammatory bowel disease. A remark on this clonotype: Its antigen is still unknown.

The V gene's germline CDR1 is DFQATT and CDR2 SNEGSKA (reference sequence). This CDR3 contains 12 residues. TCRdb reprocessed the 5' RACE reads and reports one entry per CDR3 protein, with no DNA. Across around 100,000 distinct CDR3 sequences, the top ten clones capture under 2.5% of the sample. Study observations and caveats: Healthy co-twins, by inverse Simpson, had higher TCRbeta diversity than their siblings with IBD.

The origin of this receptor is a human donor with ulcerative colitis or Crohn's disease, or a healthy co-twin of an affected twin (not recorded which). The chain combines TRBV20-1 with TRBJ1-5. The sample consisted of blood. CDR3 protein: CSARGGGQPQHF.